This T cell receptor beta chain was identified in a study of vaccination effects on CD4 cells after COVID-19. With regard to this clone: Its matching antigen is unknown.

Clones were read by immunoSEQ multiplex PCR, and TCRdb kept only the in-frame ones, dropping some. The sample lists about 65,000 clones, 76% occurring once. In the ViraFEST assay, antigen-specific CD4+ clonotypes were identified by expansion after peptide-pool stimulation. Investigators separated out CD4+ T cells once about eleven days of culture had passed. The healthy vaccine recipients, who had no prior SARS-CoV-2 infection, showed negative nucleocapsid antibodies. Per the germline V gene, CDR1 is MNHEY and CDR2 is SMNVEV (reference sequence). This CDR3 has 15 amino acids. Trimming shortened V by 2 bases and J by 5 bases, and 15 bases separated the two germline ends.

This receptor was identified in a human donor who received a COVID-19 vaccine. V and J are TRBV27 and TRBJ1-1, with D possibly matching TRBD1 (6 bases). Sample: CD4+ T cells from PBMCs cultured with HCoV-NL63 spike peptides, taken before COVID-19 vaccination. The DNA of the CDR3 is TGTGCCAGCAGTTTAATGGCAGGGGTTGGGACTGAAGCTTTCTTT. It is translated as CASSLMAGVGTEAFF.